These 9 T cell receptor beta chains originate from one sample sequenced in a study of cytomegalovirus exposure and HLA in healthy donors. PCR employed 60 Vbeta and 13 Jbeta primers. Libraries were prepared by immunoSEQ multiplex PCR; TCRdb keeps only in-frame clonotypes and omits some of them. The table has approximately 210,000 clones, roughly 78% seen once. What was sequenced was PBMCs. These receptors came from a girl between 5 and 17 years old in good health and CMV-seropositive.

V usage is TRBV6-1 and J usage is TRBJ1-2, with a weak D call TRBD1 (6 bases). The CDR3 runs to 15 residues. Germline V gene sequence: CDR1 MNHNS, CDR2 SASEGT. The germline V and J ends were trimmed by 3 bases and 7 bases, with 18 bases remaining between them. The CDR3 DNA sequence: TGTGCCAGCAGTGATACGGTGACAGGTAATGGTGGCTACACCTTC. Translating gives CASSDTVTGNGGYTF.

The chain combines TRBV11-2 with TRBJ2-7; 7 bases are shared with TRBD2. V lost 2 bases, J lost 4 bases, and 14 bases stayed unmatched. CDR1 is SGHAT and CDR2 is FQNNGV in the germline V gene. This CDR3 is 17 amino acids long. CDR3 region: CASSLLTRRLASYEQYF. In DNA, the CDR3 is TGTGCCAGCAGCTTATTAACCCGCCGACTAGCTAGTTACGAGCAGTACTTC.

The chain recombines TRBV4-1 with TRBJ1-3; a weak D match, TRBD1 (5 bases). The CDR3 length is 17 residues. V lost 0 bases to trimming and J lost 0 bases, with 12 bases between them. The germline gives CDR1 MGHRA, CDR2 YSYEKL. CDR3 bases: TGCGCCAGCAGCCAAGACCCAGGGCTGATCTCTGGAAACACCATATATTTT. As protein: CASSQDPGLISGNTIYF.

Comments on this clone: An end of the junction does not agree with germline; a read error may underlie this. J is TRBJ2-7 and V is TRBV6-5; 7 nucleotides agree with TRBD1. Germline CDR1 MNHEY, CDR2 SVGAGI. This CDR3 has 15 amino acids. As DNA, the CDR3 is TGTGCCAGCAGTAACTCGCCAACAGGGGTCGATTGGCAGTACTTC. It encodes CASSNSPTGVDWQYF.

This chain links TRBV7-2 with TRBJ1-2; no definite D call. V was trimmed by 6 bases and J by 0 bases, leaving 17 bases between them. The CDR3 contains 16 residues. Germline V CDR1 and CDR2: SGHTA, FQGNSA. The CDR3 nucleotides read TGTGCCAGCAGTACAATTACAGCTAAGTCTAACTATGGCTACACCTTC. This codes for CASSTITAKSNYGYTF.

The gene calls are TRBV7-2 and TRBJ2-1, with 8 bases lining up with TRBD1. The length of the CDR3 is 15 residues. V lost 4 bases, J lost 2 bases, and 4 bases stayed unmatched. CDR1 is SGHTA, CDR2 FQGNSA, per germline. The CDR3 loop reads CASSSATGAYNEQFF. The CDR3 coding sequence is TGTGCCAGCAGCTCGGCGACAGGGGCCTACAATGAGCAGTTCTTC.

This clone appeared a few times. V usage is TRBV5-6 and J usage is TRBJ1-2; a weak D match, TRBD1 (5 bases). CDR1 and CDR2 from the germline V gene are SGHDT and YYEEEE. Trimming stripped 3 bases from V and 5 bases from J, with 11 bases between. The CDR3 covers 13 residues. In DNA form, the CDR3 reads TGTGCCAGCAGCTATGCCCAGGGTTATGGCTACACCTTC. Its translation: CASSYAQGYGYTF.

The DNA for the CDR3 is TGTGCCAGCAGTGGGGGGTTAGCCTACACCTTC. It yields the protein CASSGGLAYTF. The V gene is TRBV7-6, the J gene TRBJ1-2, with a tentative D call TRBD1 (5 bases). V was pared by 6 bases and J by 10 bases, with 12 bases between. The CDR3 totals 11 residues. CDR1 and CDR2 from the germline V gene are SGHVS and FNYEAQ.

The J gene is TRBJ1-6, the V gene TRBV5-4; D is perhaps TRBD1 (6 bases). The V end was cut by 5 bases, the J end by 7 bases, with 16 bases between. The CDR3 sequence is 15 residues long. CDR1 SGHNT and CDR2 YYREEE come from the germline V gene (reference sequence). The CDR3 DNA sequence: TGTGCCAGCAGTTCGTCAGGGGCTGGCAATTCACCCCTCCACTTT. Protein product: CASSSSGAGNSPLHF.